This T cell receptor beta chain was retrieved from a study of T cells expressing NK-cell markers. Germline CDR1 MNHEY, CDR2 SVGAGI. The CDR3 has 14 amino acids. TCRdb re-called the 5' RACE reads and shows each CDR3 protein once, DNA omitted. Its clone listing holds 500,000 or so distinct CDR3 sequences. This receptor was identified in a young man in good health. Specimen: blood T cells: a sorted CD56 or NKG2C T cell subset, CD4+ or CD8+ T cells, or bulk PBMC T cells (not recorded which). The chain is built from TRBV6-5 and TRBJ1-2; TCRdb gives TRBD1 as the D gene, but with no DNA this cannot be confirmed. This CDR3 reads CASSYSQGSGGYTF.